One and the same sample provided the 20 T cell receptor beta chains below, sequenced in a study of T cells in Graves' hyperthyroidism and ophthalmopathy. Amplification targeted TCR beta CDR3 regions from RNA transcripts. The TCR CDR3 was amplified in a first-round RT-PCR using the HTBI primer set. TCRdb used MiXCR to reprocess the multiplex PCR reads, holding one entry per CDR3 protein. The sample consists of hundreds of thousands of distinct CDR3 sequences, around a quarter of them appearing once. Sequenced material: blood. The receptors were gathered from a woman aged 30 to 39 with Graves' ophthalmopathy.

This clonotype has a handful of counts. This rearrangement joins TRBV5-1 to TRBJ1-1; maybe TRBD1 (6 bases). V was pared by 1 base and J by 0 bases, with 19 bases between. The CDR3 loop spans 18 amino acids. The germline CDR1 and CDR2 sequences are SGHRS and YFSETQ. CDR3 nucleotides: TGCGCCAGCAGCTTGAGGGGGATAGGACAAATTATGAACACTGAAGCTTTCTTT. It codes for CASSLRGIGQIMNTEAFF.

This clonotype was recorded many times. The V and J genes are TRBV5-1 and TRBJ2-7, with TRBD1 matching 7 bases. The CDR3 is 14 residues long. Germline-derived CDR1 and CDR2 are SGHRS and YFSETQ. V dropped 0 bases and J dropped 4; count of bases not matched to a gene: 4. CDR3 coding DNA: TGCGCCAGCAGCTTGGATCGACAGGGATACGAGCAGTACTTC. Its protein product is CASSLDRQGYEQYF.

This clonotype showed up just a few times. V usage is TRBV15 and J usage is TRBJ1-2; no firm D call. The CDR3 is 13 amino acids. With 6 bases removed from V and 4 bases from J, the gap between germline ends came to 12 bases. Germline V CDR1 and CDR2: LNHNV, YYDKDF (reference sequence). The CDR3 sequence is CATSLGGGYGYTF. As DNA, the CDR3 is TGTGCCACCAGTCTCGGAGGAGGCTATGGCTACACCTTC.

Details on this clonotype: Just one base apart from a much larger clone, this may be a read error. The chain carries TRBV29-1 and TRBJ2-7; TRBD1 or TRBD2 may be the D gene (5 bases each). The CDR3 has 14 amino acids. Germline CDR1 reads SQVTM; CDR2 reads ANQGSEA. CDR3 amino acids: CSVEVERGAYEQCF. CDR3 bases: TGCAGCGTTGAAGTAGAGAGGGGCGCCTACGAGCAGTGCTTC.

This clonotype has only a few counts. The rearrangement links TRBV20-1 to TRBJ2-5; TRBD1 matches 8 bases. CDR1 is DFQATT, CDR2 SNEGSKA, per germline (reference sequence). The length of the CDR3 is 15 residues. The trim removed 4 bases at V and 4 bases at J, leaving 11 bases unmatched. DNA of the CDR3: TGCAGTGCTATCAACCAGGGGACAGGAGGAGAGACCCAGTACTTC. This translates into CSAINQGTGGETQYF.

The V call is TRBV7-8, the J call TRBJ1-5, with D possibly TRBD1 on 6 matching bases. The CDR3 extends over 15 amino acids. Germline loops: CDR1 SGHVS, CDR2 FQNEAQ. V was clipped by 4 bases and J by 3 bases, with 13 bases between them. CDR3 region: CASSSGALINQPQHF. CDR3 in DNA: TGTGCCAGCAGCTCAGGGGCGCTGATCAATCAGCCCCAGCATTTT.

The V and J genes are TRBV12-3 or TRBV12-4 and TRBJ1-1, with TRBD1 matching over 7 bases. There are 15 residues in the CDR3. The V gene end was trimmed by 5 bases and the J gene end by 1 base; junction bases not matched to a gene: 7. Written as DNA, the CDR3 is TGTGCCAGCAGTGTGGGACAGCTTAAGAACACTGAAGCTTTCTTT. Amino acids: CASSVGQLKNTEAFF.

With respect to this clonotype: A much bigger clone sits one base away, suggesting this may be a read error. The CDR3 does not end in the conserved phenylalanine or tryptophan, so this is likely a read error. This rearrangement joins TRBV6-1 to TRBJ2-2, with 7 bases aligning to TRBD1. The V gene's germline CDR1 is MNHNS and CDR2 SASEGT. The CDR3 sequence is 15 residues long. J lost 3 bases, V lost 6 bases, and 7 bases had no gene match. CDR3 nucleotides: TGTGCCAGCAGACACCGGGACAGATACACCGGGGAGCTGTTTTTG. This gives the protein CASRHRDRYTGELFL.

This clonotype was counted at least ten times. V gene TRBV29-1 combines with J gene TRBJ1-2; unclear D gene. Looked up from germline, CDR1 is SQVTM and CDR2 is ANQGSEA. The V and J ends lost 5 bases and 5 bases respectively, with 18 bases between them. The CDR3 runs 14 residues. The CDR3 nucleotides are TGCAGCGTTCCTCAGGAGGGCCCATGGTATGGCTACACCTTC. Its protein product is CSVPQEGPWYGYTF.

CDR3 nucleotide sequence: TGCGCCAGCAGCTTGTTACTAGCGGCAGAGACCCAGTACTTC. Translating it yields CASSLLLAAETQYF. The chain combines TRBV5-1 with TRBJ2-5; the match to TRBD2 covers 8 bases. CDR1 is SGHRS and CDR2 is YFSETQ in the germline V gene. The CDR3 length is 14 residues. The J segment lost 4 bases and the V segment lost 1 base, leaving 3 bases of the junction unmatched.

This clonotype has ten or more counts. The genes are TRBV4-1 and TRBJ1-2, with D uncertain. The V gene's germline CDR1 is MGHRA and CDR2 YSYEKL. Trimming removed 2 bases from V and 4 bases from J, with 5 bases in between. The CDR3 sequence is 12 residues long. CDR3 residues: CASSQLGYGYTF. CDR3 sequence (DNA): TGCGCCAGCAGCCAATTGGGCTATGGCTACACCTTC.

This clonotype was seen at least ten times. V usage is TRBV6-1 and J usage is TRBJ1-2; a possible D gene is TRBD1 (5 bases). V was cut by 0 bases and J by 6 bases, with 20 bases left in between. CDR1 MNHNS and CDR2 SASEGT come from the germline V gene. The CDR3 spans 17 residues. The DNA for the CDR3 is TGTGCCAGCAGTGAAGCGAGCGGCGTCGGGGGAGGGGATGGCTACACCTTC. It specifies CASSEASGVGGGDGYTF.

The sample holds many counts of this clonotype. The CDR3 here is CASSTGQGPYEQYF. Here the CDR3 DNA reads TGTGCCAGCAGTACGGGACAGGGTCCATACGAGCAGTACTTC. This sequence joins TRBV6-5 and TRBJ2-7, with 9 bases that match TRBD1. Germline CDR1 is MNHEY and CDR2 is SVGAGI. V lost 5 bases, J lost 4 bases, and 6 bases stayed unmatched. The CDR3 runs to 14 residues.

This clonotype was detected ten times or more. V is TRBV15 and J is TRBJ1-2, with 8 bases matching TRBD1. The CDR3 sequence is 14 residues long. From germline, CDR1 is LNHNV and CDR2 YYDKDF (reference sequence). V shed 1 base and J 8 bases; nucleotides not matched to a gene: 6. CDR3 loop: CATSRAPGGRGYTF. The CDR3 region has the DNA TGTGCCACCAGCAGAGCCCCAGGGGGCAGAGGCTACACCTTC.

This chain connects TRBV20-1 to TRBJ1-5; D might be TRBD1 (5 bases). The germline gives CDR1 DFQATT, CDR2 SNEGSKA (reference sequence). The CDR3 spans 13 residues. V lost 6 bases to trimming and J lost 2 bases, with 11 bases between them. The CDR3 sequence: CSAGGRGNQPQHF. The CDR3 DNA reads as TGCAGTGCGGGGGGACGGGGCAATCAGCCCCAGCATTTT.

Here the CDR3 reads CASIGDIYEQYF. Written as DNA, the CDR3 is TGTGCCAGCATTGGGGACATCTACGAGCAGTACTTC. The chain carries TRBV2 and TRBJ2-7, with a tentative D call TRBD1 (6 bases). Trimming took off 7 bases at V and 3 bases at J, with 10 bases between the two ends. The CDR3 length is 12 residues. Germline assignment: CDR1 SNHLY and CDR2 FYNNEI.

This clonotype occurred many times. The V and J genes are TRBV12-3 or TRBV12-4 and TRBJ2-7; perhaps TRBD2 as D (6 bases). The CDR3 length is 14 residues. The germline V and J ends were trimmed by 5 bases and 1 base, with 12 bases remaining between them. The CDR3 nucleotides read TGTGCCAGCAGTGTCCGGGACTCATCCTACGAGCAGTACTTC. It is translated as CASSVRDSSYEQYF.

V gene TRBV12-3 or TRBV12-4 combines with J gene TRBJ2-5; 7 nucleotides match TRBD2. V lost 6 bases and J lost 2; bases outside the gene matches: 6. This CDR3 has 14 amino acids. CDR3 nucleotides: TGTGCCAGCAGACATAGACTAGCACAAGAGACCCAGTACTTC. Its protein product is CASRHRLAQETQYF.

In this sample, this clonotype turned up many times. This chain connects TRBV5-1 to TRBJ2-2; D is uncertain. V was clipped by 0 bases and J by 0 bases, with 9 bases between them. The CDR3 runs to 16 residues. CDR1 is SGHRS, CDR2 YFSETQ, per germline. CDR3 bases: TGCGCCAGCAGCTTGGGGACCGTGTCGAACACCGGGGAGCTGTTTTTT. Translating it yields CASSLGTVSNTGELFF. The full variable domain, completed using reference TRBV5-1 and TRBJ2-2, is KAGVTQTPRYLIKTRGQQVTLSCSPISGHRSVSWYQQTPGQGLQFLFEYFSETQRNKGNFPGRFSGRQFSNSRSEMNVSTLELGDSALYLCASSLGTVSNTGELFFGEGSRLTVL.

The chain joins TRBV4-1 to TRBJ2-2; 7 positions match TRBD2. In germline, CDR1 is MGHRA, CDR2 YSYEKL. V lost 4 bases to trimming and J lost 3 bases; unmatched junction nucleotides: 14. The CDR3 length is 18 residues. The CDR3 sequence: CASSPGQLRDYHTGELFF. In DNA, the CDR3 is TGCGCCAGCAGCCCGGGTCAGTTGCGGGACTACCACACCGGGGAGCTGTTTTTT.